The 11 T cell receptor beta chains given below trace back to one sample, sequenced in a study of OX40 agonist ivuxolimab in advanced cancers. The method was immunoSEQ multiplex PCR; TCRdb's version includes in-frame clones alone and lacks a portion of them. The sample has over 85,000 clones; 90% to 95% are singletons. Sample: CD4+ or CD8+ T cells sorted from blood, taken in a trial of the OX40 agonist ivuxolimab. These receptors all come from an adult with an advanced solid tumor such as melanoma, head and neck, liver or kidney cancer.

This rearrangement joins TRBV5-1 to TRBJ2-7; 7 bases map to TRBD2. This CDR3 contains 14 residues. V dropped 4 bases and J dropped 0; count of bases not matched to a gene: 4. Germline loops: CDR1 SGHRS, CDR2 YFSETQ. This CDR3 reads CASSPSGNSYEQYF. The CDR3 nucleotides are TGCGCCAGCAGCCCCAGCGGGAACTCCTACGAGCAGTACTTC.

The count of this clone is one. This chain joins TRBV18 and TRBJ2-7; TRBD1 aligns across 8 bases. CDR1 and CDR2 from the germline V gene are KGHSH and LQKENI. J gave up 4 bases and V 0 bases, and 5 bases lay outside the gene matches. There are 15 residues in the CDR3. This CDR3 reads CASSPPGQVGYEQYF. The CDR3 DNA follows: TGTGCCAGCTCACCACCGGGACAGGTAGGGTACGAGCAGTACTTC.

The chain combines TRBV11-2 with TRBJ2-2, with 7 bases aligning to TRBD1. The CDR3 consists of 17 residues. Germline V gives CDR1 SGHAT, CDR2 FQNNGV. The junction had 5 bases not matched to a gene; V was cut back by 0 bases and J by 1 base. The CDR3 sequence: CASSLETGTVNTGELFF. CDR3 bases: TGTGCCAGCAGCTTAGAGACCGGGACAGTGAACACCGGGGAGCTGTTTTTT.

Remarks on this clone: The sample has other DNA sequences that encode this CDR3 too. V usage is TRBV28 and J usage is TRBJ2-7; 8 bases map to TRBD1. CDR1 is MDHEN and CDR2 is SYDVKM in the germline V gene. The CDR3 is made up of 14 amino acids. Trimming at V came to 3 bases and at J to 2 bases, leaving 3 bases not matched to a gene. The chain's CDR3 is CASSFRDRTYEQYF. CDR3 sequence (DNA): TGTGCCAGCAGTTTCCGGGACAGGACCTACGAGCAGTACTTC.

The count of this clone is one. The rearrangement joins TRBV6-1 to TRBJ1-5; D remains ambiguous. Germline V CDR1 and CDR2: MNHNS, SASEGT. The CDR3 covers 13 residues. V was clipped by 4 bases and J by 0 bases, with 4 bases between them. CDR3 nucleotide sequence: TGTGCCAGCAGTGGCGATAGCAATCAGCCCCAGCATTTT. Translating it yields CASSGDSNQPQHF.

This clone was detected a few times. V usage is TRBV7-8 and J usage is TRBJ2-7; no reliable D call. The length of the CDR3 is 12 residues. The germline V gene encodes CDR1 SGHVS and CDR2 FQNEAQ. The ends were cut back, 3 bases at V and 5 bases at J, with 8 bases in the middle. Here the CDR3 DNA reads TGTGCCAGCAGCTTTATCAGCAACGAGCAGTACTTC. It yields the protein CASSFISNEQYF.

This sequence joins TRBV15 and TRBJ2-4, with D perhaps given as TRBD1 or TRBD2 (5 bases each). The CDR3 contains 12 residues. Germline-derived CDR1 and CDR2 are LNHNV and YYDKDF (reference sequence). Deletions cut 0 bases from V and 11 bases from J, with 8 bases between. CDR3 loop: CATSRDKGLQYF. CDR3 nucleotide sequence: TGTGCCACCAGCAGAGATAAGGGACTTCAGTACTTC.

This sequence joins TRBV28 and TRBJ2-7, with D perhaps matching TRBD2 (7 bases). Trimming pared 5 bases from V and 10 bases from J, leaving 18 bases between. From germline, CDR1 is MDHEN and CDR2 SYDVKM. This CDR3 is 13 amino acids long. The CDR3 sequence is CASSPRFGGAQYF. In DNA, the CDR3 is TGTGCCAGCAGTCCTAGGTTTGGGGGGGCTCAGTACTTC.

This rearrangement joins TRBV6-6 to TRBJ2-5; tentative D call: TRBD1 (6 bases). This CDR3 region has 13 residues. Germline V gene lookup returns CDR1 MNHNY and CDR2 SVGAGI (reference sequence). V was trimmed by 6 bases and J by 2 bases, leaving 10 bases between them. The DNA of the CDR3 is TGTGCCAGCAGAAACGACAGGCAAGAGACCCAGTACTTC. Its protein is CASRNDRQETQYF.

DNA of the CDR3: TGTGCCAGCAGCGTAATGCCAGACCCCTACAATGAGCAGTTCTTC. Protein product: CASSVMPDPYNEQFF. The chain has TRBV9 and TRBJ2-1; D not certain. V lost 1 base and J 2 bases, leaving 10 bases between the germline ends. Germline V gene lookup returns CDR1 SGDLS and CDR2 YYNGEE. CDR3 length equals 15 residues.

The gene calls are TRBV7-2 and TRBJ2-7; D is perhaps TRBD1 (5 bases). CDR3 length equals 12 residues. Germline CDR1 SGHTA, CDR2 FQGNSA. Trimming took off 4 bases at V and 3 bases at J, with 7 bases between the two ends. CDR3 loop: CASSSQVYEQYF. For the CDR3, the DNA is TGTGCCAGCAGCTCACAGGTCTACGAGCAGTACTTC.